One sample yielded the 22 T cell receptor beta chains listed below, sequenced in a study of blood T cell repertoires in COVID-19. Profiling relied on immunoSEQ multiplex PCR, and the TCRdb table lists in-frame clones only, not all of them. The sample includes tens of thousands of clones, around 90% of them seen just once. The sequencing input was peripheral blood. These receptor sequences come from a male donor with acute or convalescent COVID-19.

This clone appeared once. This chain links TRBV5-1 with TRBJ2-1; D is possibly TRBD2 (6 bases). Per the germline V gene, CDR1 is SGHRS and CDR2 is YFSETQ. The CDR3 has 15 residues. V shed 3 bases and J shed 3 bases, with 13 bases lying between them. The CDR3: CASSWVGGSYNEQFF. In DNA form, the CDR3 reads TGCGCCAGCAGCTGGGTCGGGGGAAGCTACAATGAGCAGTTCTTC.

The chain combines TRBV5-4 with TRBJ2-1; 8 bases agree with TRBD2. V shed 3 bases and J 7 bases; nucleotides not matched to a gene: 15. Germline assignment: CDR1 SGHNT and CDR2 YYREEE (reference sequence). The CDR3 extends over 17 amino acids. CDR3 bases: TGTGCCAGCAGCTCCGGTCGCGGGACTAGTGTTTTAAATGAGCAGTTCTTC. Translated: CASSSGRGTSVLNEQFF.

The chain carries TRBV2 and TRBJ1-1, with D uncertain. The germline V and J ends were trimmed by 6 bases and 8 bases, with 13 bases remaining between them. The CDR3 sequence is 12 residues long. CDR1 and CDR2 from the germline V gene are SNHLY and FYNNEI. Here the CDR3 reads CASSVDTPEAFF. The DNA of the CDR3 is TGTGCCAGCAGCGTCGATACACCAGAAGCTTTCTTT.

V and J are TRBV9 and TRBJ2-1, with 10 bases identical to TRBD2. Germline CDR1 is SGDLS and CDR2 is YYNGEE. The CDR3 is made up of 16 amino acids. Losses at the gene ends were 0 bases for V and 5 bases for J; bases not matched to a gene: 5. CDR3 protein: CASSVEPSGGHNEQFF. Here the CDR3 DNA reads TGTGCCAGCAGCGTAGAGCCTAGCGGGGGCCACAATGAGCAGTTCTTC.

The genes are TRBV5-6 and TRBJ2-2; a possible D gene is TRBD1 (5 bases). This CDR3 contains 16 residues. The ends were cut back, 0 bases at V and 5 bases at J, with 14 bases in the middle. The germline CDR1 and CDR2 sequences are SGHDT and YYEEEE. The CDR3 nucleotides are TGTGCCAGCAGCTTGGGACAGTTAATGAGGACCGGGGAGCTGTTTTTT. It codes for CASSLGQLMRTGELFF.

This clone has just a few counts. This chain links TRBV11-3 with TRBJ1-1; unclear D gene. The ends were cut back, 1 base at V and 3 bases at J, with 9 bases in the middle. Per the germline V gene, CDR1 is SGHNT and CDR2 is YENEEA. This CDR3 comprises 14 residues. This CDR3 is CASSLGAGHTEAFF. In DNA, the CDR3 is TGTGCCAGCAGCTTAGGGGCGGGTCACACTGAAGCTTTCTTT. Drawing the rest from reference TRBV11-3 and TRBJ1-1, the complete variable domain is EAGVVQSPRYKIIEKKQPVAFWCNPISGHNTLYWYLQNLGQGPELLIRYENEEAVDDSQLPKDRFSAERLKGVDSTLKIQPAELGDSAVYLCASSLGAGHTEAFFGQGTRLTVV.

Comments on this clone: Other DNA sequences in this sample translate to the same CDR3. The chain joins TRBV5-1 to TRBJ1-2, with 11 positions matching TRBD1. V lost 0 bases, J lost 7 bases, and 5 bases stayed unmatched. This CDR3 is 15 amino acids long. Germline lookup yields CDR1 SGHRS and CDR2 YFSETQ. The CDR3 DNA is TGCGCCAGCAGCTTGGCCGGACAGGGGGCCTCTGGCTACACCTTC. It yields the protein CASSLAGQGASGYTF.

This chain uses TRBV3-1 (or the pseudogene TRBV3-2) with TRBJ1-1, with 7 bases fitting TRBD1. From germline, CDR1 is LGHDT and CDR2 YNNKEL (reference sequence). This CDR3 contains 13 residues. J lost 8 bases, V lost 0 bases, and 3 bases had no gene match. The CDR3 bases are TGTGCCAGCAGCCAAGACGACAGGGTCGAAGCTTTCTTT. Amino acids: CASSQDDRVEAFF.

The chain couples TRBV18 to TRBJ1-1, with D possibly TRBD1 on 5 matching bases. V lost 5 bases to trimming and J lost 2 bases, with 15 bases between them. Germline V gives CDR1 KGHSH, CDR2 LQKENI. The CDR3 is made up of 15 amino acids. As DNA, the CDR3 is TGTGCCAGCTCAGATTCGCGGGGCCCAAACACTGAAGCTTTCTTT. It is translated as CASSDSRGPNTEAFF.

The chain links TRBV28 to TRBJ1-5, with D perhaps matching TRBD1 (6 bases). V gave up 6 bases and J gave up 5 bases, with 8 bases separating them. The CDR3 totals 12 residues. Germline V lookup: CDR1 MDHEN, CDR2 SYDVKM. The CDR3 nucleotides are TGTGCCAGCAGACCAGGGGATCAGCCCCAGCATTTT. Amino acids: CASRPGDQPQHF.

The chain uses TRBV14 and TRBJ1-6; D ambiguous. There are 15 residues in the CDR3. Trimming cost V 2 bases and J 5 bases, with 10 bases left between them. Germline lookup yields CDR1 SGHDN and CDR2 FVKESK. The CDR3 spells CASSQLDFNNSPLHF. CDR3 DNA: TGTGCCAGCAGCCAACTTGACTTTAATAATTCACCCCTCCACTTT.

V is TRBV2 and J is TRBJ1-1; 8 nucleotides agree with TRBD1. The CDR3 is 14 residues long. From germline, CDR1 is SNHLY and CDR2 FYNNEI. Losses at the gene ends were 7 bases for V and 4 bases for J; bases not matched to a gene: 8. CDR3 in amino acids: CASTPGGLITEAFF. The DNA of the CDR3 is TGTGCCAGCACCCCAGGGGGCTTGATCACTGAAGCTTTCTTT.

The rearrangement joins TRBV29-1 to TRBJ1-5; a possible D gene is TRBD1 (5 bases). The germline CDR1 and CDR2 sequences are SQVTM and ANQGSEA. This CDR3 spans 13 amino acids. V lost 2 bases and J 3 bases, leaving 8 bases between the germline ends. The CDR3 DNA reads TGCAGCGTTGAATGGGGACTCAATCAGCCCCAGCATTTT. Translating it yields CSVEWGLNQPQHF. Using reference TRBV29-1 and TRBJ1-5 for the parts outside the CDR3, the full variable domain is SAVISQKPSRDICQRGTSLTIQCQVDSQVTMMFWYRQQPGQSLTLIATANQGSEATYESGFVIDKFPISRPNLTFSTLTVSNMSPEDSSIYLCSVEWGLNQPQHFGDGTRLSIL.

The CDR3 DNA is TGTGCCAGCAGGCCTACACAGGGAGGGGAGACCCAGTACTTC. Protein product: CASRPTQGGETQYF. The chain employs TRBV5-6 and TRBJ2-5; tentative D call: TRBD2 (7 bases). The CDR3 spans 14 residues. Deletions cut 5 bases from V and 5 bases from J, with 16 bases between. The V gene's germline CDR1 is SGHDT and CDR2 YYEEEE.

Written as DNA, the CDR3 is TGTGCCAGCAGTTACTCGGCGCAGGGAAATTTATACACTGAAGCTTTCTTT. This translates into CASSYSAQGNLYTEAFF. The rearrangement joins TRBV6-2 or TRBV6-3 to TRBJ1-1; D perhaps matches TRBD1 (5 bases). V lost 0 bases and J 3 bases, leaving 17 bases between the germline ends. In germline, CDR1 is MNHEY, CDR2 SVGEGT. The CDR3 totals 17 residues.

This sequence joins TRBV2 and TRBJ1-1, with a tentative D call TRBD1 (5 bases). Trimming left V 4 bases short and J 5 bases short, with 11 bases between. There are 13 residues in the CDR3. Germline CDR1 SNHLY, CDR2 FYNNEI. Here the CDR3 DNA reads TGTGCCAGCAGTGGGCAGGGCGTAACTGAAGCTTTCTTT. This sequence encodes CASSGQGVTEAFF.

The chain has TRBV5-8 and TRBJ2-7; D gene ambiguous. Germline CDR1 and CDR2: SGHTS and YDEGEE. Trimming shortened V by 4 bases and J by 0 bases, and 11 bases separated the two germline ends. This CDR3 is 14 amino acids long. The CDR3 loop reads CASSLRRSSYEQYF. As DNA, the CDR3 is TGTGCCAGCAGCCTGCGGCGGAGCTCCTACGAGCAGTACTTC.

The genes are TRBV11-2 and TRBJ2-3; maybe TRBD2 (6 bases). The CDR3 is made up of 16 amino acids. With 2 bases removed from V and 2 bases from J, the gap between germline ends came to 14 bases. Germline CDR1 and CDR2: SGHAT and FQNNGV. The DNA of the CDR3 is TGTGCCAGCAGCTTAAGCGGAAGCGGGTTCACAGATACGCAGTATTTT. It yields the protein CASSLSGSGFTDTQYF.

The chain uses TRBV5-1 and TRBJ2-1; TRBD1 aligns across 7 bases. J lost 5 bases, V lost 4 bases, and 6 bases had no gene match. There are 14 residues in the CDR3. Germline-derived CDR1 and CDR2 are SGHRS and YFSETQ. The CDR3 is CASSPGQWDNEQFF. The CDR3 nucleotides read TGCGCCAGCAGCCCGGGACAGTGGGACAATGAGCAGTTCTTC.

The CDR3 spells CASSLDLGAGEQFF. The CDR3 DNA sequence: TGTGCCAGCAGCTTAGATTTGGGGGCCGGTGAGCAGTTCTTC. The rearrangement uses TRBV11-3 and TRBJ2-1; TRBD1 is a possible D gene (6 bases). Trimming took off 0 bases at V and 9 bases at J, with 12 bases between the two ends. The CDR3 loop spans 14 amino acids. Per germline, CDR1 SGHNT and CDR2 YENEEA.

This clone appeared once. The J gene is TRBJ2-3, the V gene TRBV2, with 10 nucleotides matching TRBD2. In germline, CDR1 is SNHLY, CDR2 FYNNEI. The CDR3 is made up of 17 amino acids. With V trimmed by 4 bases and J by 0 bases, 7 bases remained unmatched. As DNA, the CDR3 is TGTGCCAGCAGTGGGTTGGGTAGCGGGGGGAGCACAGATACGCAGTATTTT. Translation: CASSGLGSGGSTDTQYF.

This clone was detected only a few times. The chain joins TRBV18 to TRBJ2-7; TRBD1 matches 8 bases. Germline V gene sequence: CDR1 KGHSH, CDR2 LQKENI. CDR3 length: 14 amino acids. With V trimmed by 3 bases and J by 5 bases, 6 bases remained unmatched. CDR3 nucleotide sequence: TGTGCCAGCTCACCCGGACAGGGCGTGAACGAGCAGTACTTC. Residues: CASSPGQGVNEQYF.